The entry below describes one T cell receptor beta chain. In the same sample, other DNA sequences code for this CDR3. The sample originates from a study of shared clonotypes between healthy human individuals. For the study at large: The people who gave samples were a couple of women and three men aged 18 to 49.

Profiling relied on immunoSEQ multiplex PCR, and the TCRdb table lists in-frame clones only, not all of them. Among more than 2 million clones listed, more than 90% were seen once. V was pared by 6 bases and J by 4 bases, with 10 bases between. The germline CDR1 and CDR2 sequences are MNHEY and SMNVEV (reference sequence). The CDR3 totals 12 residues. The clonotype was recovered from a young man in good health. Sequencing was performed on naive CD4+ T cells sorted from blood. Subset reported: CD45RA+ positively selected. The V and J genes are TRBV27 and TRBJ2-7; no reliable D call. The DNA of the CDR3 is TGTGCCAGCAGCCGTCAAGGATACGAGCAGTACTTC. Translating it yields CASSRQGYEQYF.